This TCR beta chain was documented in a study of T cells in localized non-small cell lung cancer. TCRdb's copy holds only in-frame clones and misses some; the assay was immunoSEQ multiplex PCR. This sample has roughly 20,000 clones; 70% to 90% occur once, and the top ten carry roughly 13%. Findings of the study overall: Detection in adjacent lung was observed for a median about 50 of the top 100 tumor clones. Greater blood T cell density accompanied longer overall survival. There was higher T cell clonality in uninvolved adjacent lung than in tumor, and it was highest there.

This CDR3 region has 16 residues. After removal of 3 bases from V and 2 bases from J, the junction contained 9 bases not matched to a gene. In germline, CDR1 is SGHDT, CDR2 YYEEEE. For this clone: Antigen specificity is unknown.

This sequence originates from a male donor older than 55 with stage I lung adenocarcinoma. The sequencing used peripheral blood, collected before any cancer treatment. The J gene is TRBJ2-7, the V gene TRBV5-6, with 9 bases aligning to TRBD1. CDR3: CASSYLGDRVPYEQYF. The CDR3 region has the DNA TGTGCCAGCAGCTACCTGGGGGACAGGGTCCCCTACGAGCAGTACTTC.